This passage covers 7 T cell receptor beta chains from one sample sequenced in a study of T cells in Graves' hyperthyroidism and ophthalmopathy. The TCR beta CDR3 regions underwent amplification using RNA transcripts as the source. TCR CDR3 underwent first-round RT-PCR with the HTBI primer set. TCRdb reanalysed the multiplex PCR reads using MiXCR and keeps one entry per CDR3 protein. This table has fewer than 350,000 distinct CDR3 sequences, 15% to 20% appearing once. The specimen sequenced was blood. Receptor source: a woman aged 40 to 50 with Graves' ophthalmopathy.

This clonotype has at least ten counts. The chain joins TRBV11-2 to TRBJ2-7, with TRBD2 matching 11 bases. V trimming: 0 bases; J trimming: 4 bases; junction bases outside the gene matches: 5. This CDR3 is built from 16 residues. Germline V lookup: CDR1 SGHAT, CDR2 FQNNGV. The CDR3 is CASSLEGTSGLYEQYF. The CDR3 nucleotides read TGTGCCAGCAGCTTAGAAGGGACTAGCGGACTATACGAGCAGTACTTC.

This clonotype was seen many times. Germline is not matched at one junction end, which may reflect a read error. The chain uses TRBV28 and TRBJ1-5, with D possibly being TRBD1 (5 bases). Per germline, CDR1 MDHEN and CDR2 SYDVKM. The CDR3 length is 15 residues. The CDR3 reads CASSPGRGPNQPQRF. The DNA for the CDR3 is TGTGCCAGCAGCCCCGGGCGGGGCCCCAATCAGCCCCAGCGTTTT. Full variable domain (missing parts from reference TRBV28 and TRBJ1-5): DVKVTQSSRYLVKRTGEKVFLECVQDMDHENMFWYRQDPGLGLRLIYFSYDVKMKEKGDIPEGYSVSREKKERFSLILESASTNQTSMYLCASSPGRGPNQPQRFGDGTRLSIL.

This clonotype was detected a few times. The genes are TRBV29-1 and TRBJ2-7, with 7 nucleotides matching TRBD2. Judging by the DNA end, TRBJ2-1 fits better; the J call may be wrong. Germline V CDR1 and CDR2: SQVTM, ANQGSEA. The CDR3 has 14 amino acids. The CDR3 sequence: CSVGSVGGIYEQFF. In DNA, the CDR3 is TGCAGCGTTGGTTCTGTGGGAGGGATTTACGAGCAGTTCTTC.

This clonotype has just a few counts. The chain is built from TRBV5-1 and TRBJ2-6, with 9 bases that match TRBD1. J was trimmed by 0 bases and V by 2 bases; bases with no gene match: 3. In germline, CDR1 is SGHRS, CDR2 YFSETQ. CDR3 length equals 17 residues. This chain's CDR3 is CASSFTDRGSGANVLTF. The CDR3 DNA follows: TGCGCCAGCAGCTTTACGGACAGGGGCTCTGGGGCCAACGTCCTGACTTTC.

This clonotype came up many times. This CDR3 is CAWSVGSGREQYF. The CDR3 coding sequence is TGTGCCTGGAGTGTAGGTTCGGGGCGAGAGCAGTACTTC. The chain is built from TRBV30 and TRBJ2-7, with D perhaps TRBD1 or TRBD2 (5 bases each). Germline V gene data show CDR1 as GTSNPN and CDR2 as SVGIG (reference sequence). CDR3 length: 13 amino acids. V was shortened by 0 bases and J by 7 bases, with 13 bases between the two germline ends.

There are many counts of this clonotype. The CDR3 region has the DNA TGTGCCAGCAGTGAACCGGCAGGGAACACTGAAGCTTTCTTT. Its protein is CASSEPAGNTEAFF. The chain recombines TRBV25-1 with TRBJ1-1; D call uncertain. The CDR3 loop spans 14 amino acids. From germline, CDR1 is MGHDK and CDR2 SYGVNS. V shed 2 bases and J shed 1 base, with 8 bases lying between them. Variable domain in full (rest from reference TRBV25-1 and TRBJ1-1): EADIYQTPRYLVIGTGKKITLECSQTMGHDKMYWYQQDPGMELHLIHYSYGVNSTEKGDLSSESTVSRIRTEHFPLTLESARPSHTSQYLCASSEPAGNTEAFFGQGTRLTVV.

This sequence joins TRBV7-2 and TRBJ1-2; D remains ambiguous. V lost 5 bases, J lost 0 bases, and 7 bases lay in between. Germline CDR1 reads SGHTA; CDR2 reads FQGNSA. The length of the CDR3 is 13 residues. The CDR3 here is CASSTQPNYGYTF. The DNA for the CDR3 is TGTGCCAGCAGCACACAACCTAACTATGGCTACACCTTC.